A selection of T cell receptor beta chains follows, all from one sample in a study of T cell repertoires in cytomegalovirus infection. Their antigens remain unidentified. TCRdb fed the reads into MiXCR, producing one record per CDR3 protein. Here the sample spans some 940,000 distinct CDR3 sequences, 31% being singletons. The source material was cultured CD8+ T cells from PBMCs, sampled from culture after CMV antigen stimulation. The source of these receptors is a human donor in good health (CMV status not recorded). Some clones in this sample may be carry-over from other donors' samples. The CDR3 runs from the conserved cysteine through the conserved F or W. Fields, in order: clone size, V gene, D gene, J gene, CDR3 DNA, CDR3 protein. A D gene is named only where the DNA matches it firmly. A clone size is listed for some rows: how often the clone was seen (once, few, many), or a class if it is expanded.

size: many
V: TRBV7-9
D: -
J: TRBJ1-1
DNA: TGTGCCAGCAGCCCCGGGCTTGAAGCTTTCTTT
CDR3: CASSPGLEAFF

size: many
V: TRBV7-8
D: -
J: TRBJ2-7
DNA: TGTGCCAGCAGCTTACACCTAACGGGCTACGAGCAGTACTTC
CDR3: CASSLHLTGYEQYF

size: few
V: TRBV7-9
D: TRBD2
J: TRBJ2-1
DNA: TGTGCCAGCAGCTCTCCTCTAGCGGGGGGGAATGAGCAGTTCTTC
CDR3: CASSSPLAGGNEQFF

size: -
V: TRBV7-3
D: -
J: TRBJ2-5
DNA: TGTGCCAACAGCTTAACGGGTCGGGGTGGTCAAGAGACCCAGTACTTC
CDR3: CANSLTGRGGQETQYF

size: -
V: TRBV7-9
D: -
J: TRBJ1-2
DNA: TGTGCCAGCAGCCCACTGGGACCGACCCCGGAAGACTATGGCTACACCTTC
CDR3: CASSPLGPTPEDYGYTF

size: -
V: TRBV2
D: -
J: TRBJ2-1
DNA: TGTGCCAGCAGTGAGGACTTAAACTCCTACAATGAGCAGTTCTTC
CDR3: CASSEDLNSYNEQFF

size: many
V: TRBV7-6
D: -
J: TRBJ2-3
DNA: TGTGCCAGCAGCTCCAACCGGGGAGATACGCAGTATTTT
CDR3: CASSSNRGDTQYF

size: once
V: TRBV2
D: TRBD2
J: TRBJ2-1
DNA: TGTGCCAGCAGTTCGGGGGGGCCAGGGATTGAGCAGTTCTTC
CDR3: CASSSGGPGIEQFF

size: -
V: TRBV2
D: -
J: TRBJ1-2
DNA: TGTGCCAGCGATGCGGCTCTTGGCTACACCTTC
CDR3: CASDAALGYTF

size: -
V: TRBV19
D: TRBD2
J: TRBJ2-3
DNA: TGTGCCACCTCCGGGACTAGCGGATACACAGATACGCAGTATTTT
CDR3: CATSGTSGYTDTQYF

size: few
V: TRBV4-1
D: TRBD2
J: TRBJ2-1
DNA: TGCGCCAGCAGCCAAGTGTTAGCGGGGGACAATGAGCAGTTCTTC
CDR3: CASSQVLAGDNEQFF

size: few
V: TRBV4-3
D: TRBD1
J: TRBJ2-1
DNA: TGCGCCAGCAGCCTAACAGGGGTGAGTGAGCAGTTCTTC
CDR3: CASSLTGVSEQFF

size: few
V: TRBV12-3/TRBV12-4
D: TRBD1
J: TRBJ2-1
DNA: TGTGCCAGCACCGATTACAGGGGCGCCGGCTATGAGCAGTTCTTC
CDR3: CASTDYRGAGYEQFF

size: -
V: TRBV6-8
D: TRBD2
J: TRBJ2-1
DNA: TGTGCCAGCAGTTCGATTGGACTAGCGGACAATGAGCAGTTCTTC
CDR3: CASSSIGLADNEQFF

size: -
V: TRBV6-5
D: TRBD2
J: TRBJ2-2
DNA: TGTGCCACCAGTACAGCGGGGGGCCTGCCCGGGGAGCTGTTTTTT
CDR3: CATSTAGGLPGELFF

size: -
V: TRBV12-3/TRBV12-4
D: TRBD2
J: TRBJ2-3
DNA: TGTGCCAACAGTTTTATAACAGAAAGGACTAGCGGTAGCACAGATACGCAGTATTTT
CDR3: CANSFITERTSGSTDTQYF

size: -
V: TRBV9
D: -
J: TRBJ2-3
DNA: TGTGCCAGCAGCGTAGGGGATTTCGATACGCAGTATTTT
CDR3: CASSVGDFDTQYF

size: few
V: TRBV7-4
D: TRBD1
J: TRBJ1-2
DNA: TGTGCCAGCAGCCTACCGGGACAGGGGACCTATGGCTACACCTTC
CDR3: CASSLPGQGTYGYTF

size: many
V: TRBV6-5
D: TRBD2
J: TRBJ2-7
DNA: TGTGCCAGCAGTTTGGCTAGCGGGGGGTACCACGAGCAGTACTTC
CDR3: CASSLASGGYHEQYF

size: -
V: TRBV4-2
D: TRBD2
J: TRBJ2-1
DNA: TGTGCCAGCAGCCAAGTCAAAACGCGGGGGAGCAATGAGCAGTTCTTC
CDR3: CASSQVKTRGSNEQFF

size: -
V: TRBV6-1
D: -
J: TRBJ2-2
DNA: TGTGCCAGCAAGGAGGGGACCGGGGAGCTGTTTTTT
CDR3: CASKEGTGELFF

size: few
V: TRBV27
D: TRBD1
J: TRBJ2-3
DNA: TGTGCCAGCAGTTTCAGGGGGCGCCAGGCAGATACGCAGTATTTT
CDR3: CASSFRGRQADTQYF

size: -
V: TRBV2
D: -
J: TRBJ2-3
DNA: TGTGCCAGCAGTGAAGAAGGTCGCACAGATACGCAGTATTTT
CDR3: CASSEEGRTDTQYF

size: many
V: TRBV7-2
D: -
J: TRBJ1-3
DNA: TGTGCCAGCAGCTCTAGAGAGGGGAGCTCTGGAAACACCATATATTTT
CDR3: CASSSREGSSGNTIYF

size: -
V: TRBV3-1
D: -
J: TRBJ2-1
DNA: TGTGCCAGCAACACCATCGGAGAGACAGCCTCCTACAATGAGCAGTTCTTC
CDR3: CASNTIGETASYNEQFF

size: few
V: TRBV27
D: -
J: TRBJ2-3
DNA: TGTGCCAGCTCTCCTGGGTCTTATGGGACAGATACGCAGTATTTT
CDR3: CASSPGSYGTDTQYF

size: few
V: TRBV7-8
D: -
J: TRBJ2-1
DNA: TGTGCCAGCAGCTTAGCCGCAGACAATGAGCAGTTCTTC
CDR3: CASSLAADNEQFF

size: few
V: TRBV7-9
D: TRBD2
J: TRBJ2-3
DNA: TGTGCCAGCGGGTCTTTTAGCGGGTGGGAGGATACGCAGTATTTT
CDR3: CASGSFSGWEDTQYF

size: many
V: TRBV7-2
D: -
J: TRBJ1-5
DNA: TGTGCCAGCAGCTTAGAACTGGATCTGCTGCCCCAGCATTTT
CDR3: CASSLELDLLPQHF

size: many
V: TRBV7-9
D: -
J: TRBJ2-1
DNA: TGTGCCAGCAGCTTTGGTGGTGGTGAGCAGTTCTTC
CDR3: CASSFGGGEQFF

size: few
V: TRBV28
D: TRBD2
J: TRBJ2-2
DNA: TGTGCCAGCAGACCAGCGGGGATGGGCGGGGAGCTGTTTTTT
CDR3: CASRPAGMGGELFF

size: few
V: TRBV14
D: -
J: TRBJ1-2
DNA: TGTGCCAGCAGCCAATTTACTTCTACTTATGGCTACACCTTC
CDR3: CASSQFTSTYGYTF

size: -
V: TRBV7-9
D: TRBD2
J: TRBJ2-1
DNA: TGTGCCAGCAGCAGAGACGCGGGGGACTCCTACAATGAGCAGTTCTTC
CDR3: CASSRDAGDSYNEQFF

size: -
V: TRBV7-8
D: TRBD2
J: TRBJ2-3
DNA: TGTGCCAGCAGCTTTGAAGCGGGGGCTAGCACAGATACGCAGTATTTT
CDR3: CASSFEAGASTDTQYF

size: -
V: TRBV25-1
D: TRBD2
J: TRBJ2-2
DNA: TGTGCCAGCAGTGGGCCGGGACTAGCATCAAACACCGGGGAGCTGTTTTTT
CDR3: CASSGPGLASNTGELFF

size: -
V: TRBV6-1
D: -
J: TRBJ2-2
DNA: TGTGCCAGCAGTGAACTGGGGGTTGGAACCGGGGAGCTGTTTTTT
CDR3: CASSELGVGTGELFF

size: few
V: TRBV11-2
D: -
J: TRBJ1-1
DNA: TGTGCCAGCAGGGCGAGGAACACTGAAGCTTTCTTT
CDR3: CASRARNTEAFF

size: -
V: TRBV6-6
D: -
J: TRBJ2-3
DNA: TGTGCCAGCTGGGGGACAGATACGCAGTATTTT
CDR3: CASWGTDTQYF

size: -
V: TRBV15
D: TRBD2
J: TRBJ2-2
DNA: TGTGTCACCAGCAGAGATCGAGAGGCCGAGTTAACGGGGGGGCCCGACACCGGGGAGCTGTTTTTT
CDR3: CVTSRDREAELTGGPDTGELFF

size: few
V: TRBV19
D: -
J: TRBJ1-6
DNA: TGTGCCAGTAGTCCCCTCGGTGGTACAAATTCACCCCTCCACTTT
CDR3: CASSPLGGTNSPLHF

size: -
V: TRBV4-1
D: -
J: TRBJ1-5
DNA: TGCGCCAGCAGCCCATACCAGGGAGGGGGAAATAGCAATCAGCCCCAGCATTTT
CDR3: CASSPYQGGGNSNQPQHF

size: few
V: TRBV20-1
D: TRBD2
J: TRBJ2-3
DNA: TGCAGTGCCCAGGGCACTAGCGGGGGTAGCACAGATACGCAGTATTTT
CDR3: CSAQGTSGGSTDTQYF

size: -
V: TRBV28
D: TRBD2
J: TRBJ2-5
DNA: TGTGCCAGCAGTTTTCCGGAGGCCGGGACTAGCGGACAAGAGACCCAGTACTTC
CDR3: CASSFPEAGTSGQETQYF

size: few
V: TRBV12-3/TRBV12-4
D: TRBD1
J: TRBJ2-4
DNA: TGTGCCAGCAGTCCATTAGGGAGAGATCGACAGGGGGTCAACATTCAGTACTTC
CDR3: CASSPLGRDRQGVNIQYF

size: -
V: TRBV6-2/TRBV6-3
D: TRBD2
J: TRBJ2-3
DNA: TGTGCCAGCAGTTACGGGCTAGCGGGGGTACCGAACACAGATACGCAGTATTTT
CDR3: CASSYGLAGVPNTDTQYF

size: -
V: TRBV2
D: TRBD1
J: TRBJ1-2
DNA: TGTGCCAGCAGGACCGGGACAGCGGCAGACTATGGCTACACCTTC
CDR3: CASRTGTAADYGYTF

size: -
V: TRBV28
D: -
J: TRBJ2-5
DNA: TGTGCCAGCAGTTTCGGGCAGCTTAATCAAGAGACCCAGTACTTC
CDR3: CASSFGQLNQETQYF

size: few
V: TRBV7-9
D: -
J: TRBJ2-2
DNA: TGTGCCAGCAGCTTTCTGGGGGACGACGGGGAGCTGTTTTTT
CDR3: CASSFLGDDGELFF

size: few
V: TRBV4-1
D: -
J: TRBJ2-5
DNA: TGCGCCAGCAGCCCCACCGGGACGGAGCAAGAGACCCAGTACTTC
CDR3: CASSPTGTEQETQYF

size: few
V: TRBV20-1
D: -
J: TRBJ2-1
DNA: TGCAGTGCTAGAGATCACAAGGGGGTTACGAATGAGCAGTTCTTC
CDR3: CSARDHKGVTNEQFF

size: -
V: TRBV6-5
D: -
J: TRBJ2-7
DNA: TGTGCCAGCAGTTATTCGAGCGGACACGAGCAGTACTTC
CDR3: CASSYSSGHEQYF

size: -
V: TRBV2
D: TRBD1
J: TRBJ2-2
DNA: TGTGCCAGCAGCTGGCAGGGGGCGCCGAACACCGGGGAGCTGTTTTTT
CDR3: CASSWQGAPNTGELFF

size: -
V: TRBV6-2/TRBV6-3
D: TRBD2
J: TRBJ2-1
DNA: TGTGCCAGCAGTTACTGGGGGACTAGCGGGGGGGCAGACTACAATGAGCAGTTCTTC
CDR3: CASSYWGTSGGADYNEQFF

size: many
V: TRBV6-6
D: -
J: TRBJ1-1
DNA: TGTGCCAACCGACAGGAGGGCACTGAAGCTTTCTTT
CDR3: CANRQEGTEAFF

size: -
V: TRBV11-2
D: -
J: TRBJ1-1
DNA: TGTGCCAGCAGCCCCTCTGCACAGGACGCTTTCTTT
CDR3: CASSPSAQDAFF

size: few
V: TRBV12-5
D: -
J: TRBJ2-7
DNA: TGTGCTAGTGGTTTGATGGGGGAACTCTACGAGCAGTACTTC
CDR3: CASGLMGELYEQYF

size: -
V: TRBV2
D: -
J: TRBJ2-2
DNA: TGTGCCAGCAGTGACGTGGCAGTAAACACCGGGGAGCTGTTTTTT
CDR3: CASSDVAVNTGELFF

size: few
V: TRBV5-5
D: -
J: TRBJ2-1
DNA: TGTGCCAGCACCCCGGAGGGCAATGAGCAGTTCTTC
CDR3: CASTPEGNEQFF

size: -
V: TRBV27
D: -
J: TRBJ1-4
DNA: TGTGCCAGCAGTTTAGGGCAGGGAGTGGGCGCGTCTAATGAAAAACTGTTTTTT
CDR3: CASSLGQGVGASNEKLFF